The 22 T cell receptor beta chains presented below share a single source sample, sequenced in a study of Graves' ophthalmopathy and Graves' hyperthyroidism. The TCR beta CDR3 regions underwent amplification from RNA transcripts. In the first round, RT-PCR was carried out with HTBI primers, and a multiplex PCR formed the second round. Each CDR3 protein gets one entry after TCRdb re-called the multiplex PCR reads with MiXCR. Among over a million distinct CDR3 sequences listed, about two fifths were seen once. Input material: peripheral blood or thyroid tissue (not recorded which). The receptors were sampled from an adult man with Graves' hyperthyroidism.

J is TRBJ1-5 and V is TRBV24-1; unclear D gene. From germline, CDR1 is KGHDR and CDR2 SFDVKD. The length of the CDR3 is 12 residues. V was clipped by 7 bases and J by 9 bases, with 12 bases between them. CDR3 residues: CATSSLDGPQHF. CDR3 nucleotide sequence: TGTGCCACCAGCAGTTTAGATGGGCCCCAGCATTTT.

This chain joins TRBV12-3 or TRBV12-4 and TRBJ2-7; unclear D gene. CDR3 length equals 19 residues. V dropped 2 bases and J dropped 4 bases, with 27 bases sitting between them. The CDR3 region has the DNA TGTGCCAGCAGTTTAAATTCTGGAACCCGGGTGGCAGCTCGTTACGAGCAGTACTTC. Its protein product is CASSLNSGTRVAARYEQYF.

This clonotype was seen at least ten times. The genes are TRBV7-9 and TRBJ2-7; tentative D call: TRBD1 (6 bases). The CDR3 covers 14 residues. V was shortened by 4 bases and J by 1 base, with 11 bases between the two germline ends. From germline, CDR1 is SEHNR and CDR2 FQNEAQ (reference sequence). The CDR3 nucleotides read TGTGCCAGCAGCTCTCTTGGACAGTCCTACGAGCAGTACTTC. It specifies CASSSLGQSYEQYF. The whole variable domain, remainder taken from reference TRBV7-9 and TRBJ2-7, is DTGVSQNPRHKITKRGQNVTFRCDPISEHNRLYWYRQTLGQGPEFLTYFQNEAQLEKSRLLSDRFSAERPKGSFSTLEIQRTEQGDSAMYLCASSSLGQSYEQYFGPGTRLTVT.

Ten or more counts support this clonotype. This chain connects TRBV24-1 to TRBJ2-7; 7 nucleotides align to TRBD1. The V gene's germline CDR1 is KGHDR and CDR2 SFDVKD. V shed 5 bases, J shed 7 bases, and the junction held 7 bases outside the gene matches. The CDR3 spans 13 residues. CDR3 region: CATSGPTDREQYF. The CDR3 nucleotides are TGTGCCACCAGTGGTCCCACGGACAGGGAGCAGTACTTC.

This chain uses TRBV10-3 with TRBJ2-2; 7 bases are shared with TRBD1. J was trimmed by 2 bases and V by 6 bases; bases with no gene match: 9. Germline V gene sequence: CDR1 ENHRY, CDR2 SYGVKD. This CDR3 contains 16 residues. Here the CDR3 reads CAISGRTGSNTGELFF. The CDR3 DNA sequence: TGTGCCATCAGCGGTAGGACAGGCTCTAACACCGGGGAGCTGTTTTTT.

The chain is built from TRBV29-1 and TRBJ1-5, with unresolved D. This CDR3 contains 14 residues. V dropped 6 bases and J dropped 4 bases, with 16 bases sitting between them. Germline V gene sequence: CDR1 SQVTM, CDR2 ANQGSEA. The CDR3 nucleotides read TGCAGCGTCACCCGGGCAGCCGTAAATCAGCCCCAGCATTTT. Residues: CSVTRAAVNQPQHF.

The V call is TRBV24-1, the J call TRBJ1-2; TRBD1 is a possible D gene (6 bases). CDR3 length equals 14 residues. CDR1 and CDR2 (germline): KGHDR, SFDVKD. The V gene lost 4 bases and the J gene lost 6 bases, with 14 bases spanning the gap. The DNA for the CDR3 is TGTGCCACCAGTGACCCCGTAGGGACAAATGGCTACACCTTC. This encodes CATSDPVGTNGYTF.

This clonotype has ten or more counts. This chain joins TRBV10-3 and TRBJ1-3, with TRBD1 as a possible D gene (5 bases). Germline V CDR1 and CDR2: ENHRY, SYGVKD. V lost 10 bases and J lost 0, with 13 bases in between. The CDR3 consists of 14 residues. CDR3 DNA: TGTGCCACGAGAGACGGGGGCTCTGGAAACACCATATATTTT. Translation: CATRDGGSGNTIYF.

There are a few counts of this clonotype. This chain connects TRBV19 to TRBJ1-4, with TRBD1 matching over 7 bases. Trimming cost V 2 bases and J 6 bases; bases outside gene matches: 0. The CDR3 runs 13 residues. Germline lookup yields CDR1 LNHDA and CDR2 SQIVND (reference sequence). In nucleotides, the CDR3 is TGTGCCAGTAGTATAACAGGGGATGAAAAACTGTTTTTT. Translated, it gives CASSITGDEKLFF. Complete variable domain (other parts from reference TRBV19 and TRBJ1-4): DGGITQSPKYLFRKEGQNVTLSCEQNLNHDAMYWYRQDPGQGLRLIYYSQIVNDFQKGDIAEGYSVSREKKESFPLTVTSAQKNPTAFYLCASSITGDEKLFFGSGTQLSVL.

The V gene is TRBV5-1, the J gene TRBJ2-2, with 10 bases fitting TRBD2. Germline V gene data show CDR1 as SGHRS and CDR2 as YFSETQ. The CDR3 loop spans 14 amino acids. Germline trimming cut 9 bases from V and 4 bases from J; bases unmatched to any gene: 6. CDR3 amino acids: CATNSGRSTGELFF. In nucleotides, the CDR3 is TGCGCCACCAATAGCGGGAGGTCCACCGGGGAGCTGTTTTTT.

Ten or more counts support this clonotype. The chain recombines TRBV6-5 with TRBJ1-5; 8 positions agree with TRBD1. Trimming cost V 7 bases and J 3 bases; bases outside gene matches: 8. Per germline, CDR1 MNHEY and CDR2 SVGAGI. The CDR3 covers 15 residues. As DNA, the CDR3 is TGTGCCAGCACCTCGGACAGGGCCCCCAATCAGCCCCAGCATTTT. This codes for CASTSDRAPNQPQHF.

V gene TRBV7-6 combines with J gene TRBJ2-3, with D possibly TRBD1 on 6 matching bases. V was shortened by 4 bases and J by 3 bases, with 11 bases between the two germline ends. Looked up from germline, CDR1 is SGHVS and CDR2 is FNYEAQ. The CDR3 runs to 14 residues. CDR3 amino acids: CASSSLQGTDTQYF. The CDR3 bases are TGTGCCAGCAGCTCCTTACAGGGTACAGATACGCAGTATTTT.

This clonotype has more than one count but fewer than ten. The J gene is TRBJ2-3, the V gene TRBV9; D may be TRBD2 (5 bases). Germline CDR1 SGDLS, CDR2 YYNGEE. The V end lost 1 base, the J end lost 0 bases, and 6 bases lay between the germline ends. The CDR3 is 14 residues long. DNA of the CDR3: TGTGCCAGCAGCGTAAGGACTAGCACAGATACGCAGTATTTT. Translated, it gives CASSVRTSTDTQYF. Full variable domain (rest looked up from reference TRBV9 and TRBJ2-3): DSGVTQTPKHLITATGQRVTLRCSPRSGDLSVYWYQQSLDQGLQFLIQYYNGEERAKGNILERFSAQQFPDLHSELNLSSLELGDSALYFCASSVRTSTDTQYFGPGTRLTVL.

The CDR3: CSASQGRLYGYTF. The CDR3 region has the DNA TGCAGCGCCTCGCAGGGGCGGCTATATGGCTACACCTTC. The J gene is TRBJ1-2, the V gene TRBV29-1, with D perhaps matching TRBD1 (6 bases). Germline assignment: CDR1 SQVTM and CDR2 ANQGSEA. With 7 bases removed from V and 5 bases from J, the gap between germline ends came to 17 bases. This CDR3 is 13 amino acids long.

This clonotype was counted many times. This chain links TRBV9 with TRBJ1-4; D not certain. The CDR3 covers 17 residues. The V gene's germline CDR1 is SGDLS and CDR2 YYNGEE. Trimming pared 0 bases from V and 0 bases from J, leaving 12 bases between. The chain's CDR3 is CASSVDGQPPTNEKLFF. The CDR3 DNA reads as TGTGCCAGCAGCGTAGACGGGCAACCCCCAACTAATGAAAAACTGTTTTTT.

This chain links TRBV7-6 with TRBJ2-6; D possibly corresponds to TRBD1 (6 bases). The CDR3 is 19 residues long. Germline V gene lookup returns CDR1 SGHVS and CDR2 FNYEAQ. V shed 2 bases and J shed 2 bases, with 19 bases lying between them. The chain's CDR3 is CASSLQRGFHRAGANVLTF. DNA of the CDR3: TGTGCCAGCAGCTTACAAAGGGGGTTCCACAGAGCTGGGGCCAACGTCCTGACTTTC.

This clonotype was seen a handful of times. J is TRBJ2-5 and V is TRBV12-3 or TRBV12-4; tentative D call: TRBD1 (5 bases). This CDR3 has 14 residues. Between the trimmed V and J ends, which lost 3 bases and 3 bases, there was a span of 11 bases. The CDR3 DNA sequence: TGTGCCAGCAGTTTTTCGACAGCCGAAGAGACCCAGTACTTC. Protein: CASSFSTAEETQYF.

The sample holds many counts of this clonotype. The V and J genes are TRBV7-8 and TRBJ1-5; no firm D call. In germline, CDR1 is SGHVS, CDR2 FQNEAQ. The CDR3 has 14 amino acids. V lost 1 base and J 3 bases, leaving 7 bases between the germline ends. The CDR3 DNA is TGTGCCAGCAGCTTAGGGGCAGACAATCAGCCCCAGCATTTT. Its protein product is CASSLGADNQPQHF.

Notes on this clonotype: At one end the junction does not follow the germline gene, possibly because of a read error. The chain is built from TRBV7-3 and TRBJ2-2; weak D call: TRBD1 (6 bases). The CDR3 sequence is 15 residues long. Germline V gene data show CDR1 as SGHTA and CDR2 as FQGTGA. CDR3 sequence: CASSPGTYPTGELFF. As DNA, the CDR3 is TGCGCCAGCAGCCCTGGGACATATCCCACCGGGGAGCTGTTTTTT.

For the CDR3, the DNA is TGTGCCAGCAGGTCCGGGACAGCCGGTCTTGACACTGAAGCTTTCTTT. Protein sequence: CASRSGTAGLDTEAFF. V and J are TRBV2 and TRBJ1-1; 7 nucleotides match TRBD1. CDR1 and CDR2 (germline): SNHLY, FYNNEI. V dropped 6 bases and J dropped 3; count of bases not matched to a gene: 13. The CDR3 is made up of 16 amino acids.

Notes on this clonotype: With a much larger clone just one base away, this may be a read error. CDR3 DNA sequence: TGTGCCAGCAGCGTAGAAGACAGGGGGCTTCAGCCCCAGCATTTT. It specifies CASSVEDRGLQPQHF. The chain carries TRBV9 and TRBJ1-5; 10 bases match TRBD1. V gave up 0 bases and J gave up 6 bases; unmatched junction bases: 3. CDR3 length: 15 amino acids. Germline CDR1 SGDLS, CDR2 YYNGEE.

This clonotype has ten or more counts. The V and J genes are TRBV7-9 and TRBJ1-2, with D possibly matching TRBD1 (6 bases). V lost 3 bases and J lost 2, with 19 bases in between. Germline assignment: CDR1 SEHNR and CDR2 FQNEAQ (reference sequence). This CDR3 is built from 17 residues. Here the CDR3 reads CASSFGELMRGNYGYTF. The CDR3 coding sequence is TGTGCCAGCAGCTTTGGCGAACTTATGAGGGGGAACTATGGCTACACCTTC.